This T cell receptor (beta chain) is from a study of OX40 agonist ivuxolimab in advanced cancers. In the study overall: The study gave patients intravenous ivuxolimab at 0.01 to 10 mg/kg every 2 weeks.

No patient had autoimmune disease or received systemic immunosuppression. Germline CDR1 reads SEHNR; CDR2 reads FQNEAQ (reference sequence). CDR3 length equals 15 residues. Clones were sequenced by immunoSEQ multiplex PCR, and TCRdb holds only the in-frame ones, with some missing. The sample carries tens of thousands of clones, around 88% recorded once. Study-wide results and caveats: Dose levels from 0.1 to 3.0 mg/kg saw CD4+ and CD8+ blood T cells expand clonally by week 6. In CD8+ T cells, expanded clones were on average more numerous than in CD4+.

About this clone itself: Antigen unknown.

This TCR derives from an adult with an advanced solid tumor such as melanoma, head and neck, liver or kidney cancer. This material consisted of CD4+ or CD8+ T cells sorted from blood, taken in a trial of the OX40 agonist ivuxolimab. The rearrangement uses TRBV7-9 and TRBJ2-5; the D gene is possibly TRBD1 (6 bases). The J call may not be correct, given that the DNA end is closer to TRBJ2-7. CDR3 amino acids: CASSLSGDGSYEQYF. The CDR3 nucleotides are TGTGCCAGCAGCTTATCAGGGGACGGATCCTACGAGCAGTACTTC.